This TCR beta chain is drawn from a study of T-cell reconstitution after alpha-beta-depleted transplantation in children. The germline V gene encodes CDR1 DFQATT and CDR2 SNEGSKA (reference sequence). V gave up 4 bases and J gave up 4 bases, with 14 bases separating them. The CDR3 covers 13 residues. Unique molecular identifiers were used in preparing the TCRbeta library. From the PCR reads, TCRdb called clonotypes with MiXCR, one entry per CDR3 protein. The table lists roughly 500,000 distinct CDR3 sequences, approximately 30% of them singletons. The clonotype comes from a human donor who donated a stem cell graft to a child with aplastic anemia. The chain uses TRBV20-1 and TRBJ2-7; no firm D call. The source material was PBMCs from the stem cell graft donor, sampled from the stem cell graft. The CDR3 nucleotides are TGCAGTGCTACCCCGGACCACCGATACGAGCAGTACTTC. Its protein product is CSATPDHRYEQYF.